This T cell receptor (beta chain) was sequenced during a study of T cell responses to AZD1222 COVID-19 vaccine. Clones were read by immunoSEQ multiplex PCR, and TCRdb kept only the in-frame ones, dropping some. The sample yields roughly 150,000 clones, roughly nine tenths seen once. Concerning this clone itself: Its antigen remains unidentified.

The germline gives CDR1 LNHDA, CDR2 SQIVND (reference sequence). This CDR3 has 13 residues. Trimming removed 8 bases at V and 4 bases at J, with 12 bases between. Study-wide findings and caveats: A rise in Spike-specific TCR breadth and depth followed two AZD1222 doses. Regions 160-218 and 743-854 held dominance among vaccine-associated CD4 TCRs, which spanned spike. Only six AZD1222 recipients tested seropositive at baseline. Donors in the cohort were predominantly white British and more often female, and clonal diversity was possibly underestimated.

The sequences come from peripheral blood, collected after recovery from COVID-19. The sequence derives from an adult who had recovered from COVID-19. This chain joins TRBV19 and TRBJ1-5; no definite D call. CDR3 sequence reads: CASAFQTNQPQHF. DNA for the CDR3: TGTGCCAGTGCCTTTCAAACTAATCAGCCCCAGCATTTT.